Below, 10 T cell receptor beta chains from the same sample are listed, as sequenced in a study of PD-1 blockade in classical Hodgkin lymphoma (TCRdb year 2020). The sample's time point label, decoded: cycle 1 day 1 (C1D1), immediately before nivolumab initiation. Relapse after autologous stem cell transplantation had occurred in all trial patients, and cohorts A, B and C were distinguished by prior brentuximab vedotin exposure. Library creation used the immunoSEQ multiplex PCR assay. In its TCRdb copy, this immuneACCESS table keeps in-frame sequences only and misses some clones. Where compared with another copy, unresolved V genes explain less than half of these, and the others have no known cause. The sample table lists about 21,000 clones, around 70% of them with a count of one. The ten top clones hold roughly 23% of the sample. The specimen was peripheral blood mononuclear cells (PBMCs), collected at baseline. These TCRs come from a human donor with classical Hodgkin lymphoma.

V and J are TRBV6-5 and TRBJ1-5; the D is unclear. Germline assignment: CDR1 MNHEY and CDR2 SVGAGI. The V end lost 2 bases, the J end lost 2 bases, and 4 bases lay between the germline ends. The CDR3 runs to 13 residues. Written as DNA, the CDR3 is TGTGCCAGCAGTTACAGGGGCAATCAGCCCCAGCATTTT. Amino acids: CASSYRGNQPQHF.

The CDR3, as DNA: TGTGCCAGCAGTTACGACCATCTCTATGGCTACACCTTC. Translation: CASSYDHLYGYTF. The chain uses TRBV6-5 and TRBJ1-2; D remains unclear. Germline lookup yields CDR1 MNHEY and CDR2 SVGAGI. The germline V and J ends were trimmed by 2 bases and 4 bases, with 8 bases remaining between them. This CDR3 comprises 13 residues.

CDR3 nucleotides: TGTGCCAGCAGAGCAGCGCCTTTCACAGATACGCAGTATTTT. It translates to CASRAAPFTDTQYF. The genes are TRBV14 and TRBJ2-3; D call uncertain. This CDR3 region has 14 residues. Trimming shortened V by 6 bases and J by 2 bases, and 12 bases separated the two germline ends. Germline V gene sequence: CDR1 SGHDN, CDR2 FVKESK.

This clone was detected only a few times. The chain combines TRBV10-3 with TRBJ1-2; D is perhaps TRBD1 (5 bases). The ends were cut back, 9 bases at V and 7 bases at J, with 12 bases in the middle. The CDR3 has 11 residues. Germline-derived CDR1 and CDR2 are ENHRY and SYGVKD. CDR3 loop: CAIGWGAGYTF. In nucleotides, the CDR3 is TGTGCCATAGGATGGGGCGCTGGCTACACCTTC.

The V and J genes are TRBV6-1 and TRBJ2-7; no clear D gene. This CDR3 contains 14 residues. V was pared by 6 bases and J by 0 bases, with 12 bases between. Germline V gives CDR1 MNHNS, CDR2 SASEGT. The CDR3 DNA follows: TGTGCCAGCAGGGCAGAGGAGAGCTCCTACGAGCAGTACTTC. It translates to CASRAEESSYEQYF.

This clone has more than one count but fewer than ten. The gene calls are TRBV28 and TRBJ1-1; a weak D match, TRBD1 (5 bases). V dropped 3 bases and J dropped 6 bases, with 8 bases sitting between them. The CDR3 runs to 12 residues. Germline CDR1 MDHEN, CDR2 SYDVKM. The CDR3 bases are TGTGCCAGCAGTTTCTGGGGGGCTGAAGCTTTCTTT. Protein product: CASSFWGAEAFF.

This clone was counted between two and nine times. The chain has TRBV2 and TRBJ2-3; D not resolved. Trimming shortened V by 0 bases and J by 4 bases, and 14 bases separated the two germline ends. CDR3 length: 16 amino acids. The germline V gene has CDR1 SNHLY and CDR2 FYNNEI. The CDR3 loop is CASSEALVTAADTQYF. CDR3 DNA: TGTGCCAGCAGTGAAGCGTTGGTGACCGCCGCAGATACGCAGTATTTT.

This chain links TRBV5-1 with TRBJ2-2, with TRBD2 matching 8 bases. The germline gives CDR1 SGHRS, CDR2 YFSETQ. V was clipped by 1 base and J by 6 bases; unmatched bases: 5. This CDR3 has 15 residues. DNA for the CDR3: TGCGCCAGCAGCTTGAGAACTAGCGGCGCCGGGGAGCTGTTTTTT. Residues: CASSLRTSGAGELFF.

This chain uses TRBV6-5 with TRBJ2-6; the match to TRBD1 covers 7 bases. The CDR3 is 15 residues long. Germline values: CDR1 MNHEY, CDR2 SVGAGI. Trimming cost V 7 bases and J 0 bases; bases outside gene matches: 3. CDR3 in amino acids: CASTGTVSGANVLTF. CDR3 nucleotide sequence: TGTGCCAGCACGGGGACAGTCTCTGGGGCCAACGTCCTGACTTTC.

This chain uses TRBV18 with TRBJ2-3; possibly TRBD1 or TRBD2 for D (6 bases each). CDR3 length: 16 amino acids. Germline V gene sequence: CDR1 KGHSH, CDR2 LQKENI. V shed 0 bases and J shed 3 bases, with 13 bases lying between them. CDR3 nucleotides: TGTGCCAGCTCACCACCGGTAGGGGGAGGTACAGATACGCAGTATTTT. Protein product: CASSPPVGGGTDTQYF.